This entry describes one TCR beta chain. The source of the sample is a study of T cell changes during pregnancy in multiple sclerosis. V dropped 5 bases and J dropped 7; count of bases not matched to a gene: 11. This CDR3 spans 15 amino acids. Germline CDR1 and CDR2: PRHDT and FYEKMQ (reference sequence). The data were produced by immunoSEQ multiplex PCR, yet TCRdb's version contains in-frame clones alone and is incomplete. The sample has some 49,000 clones; more than 85% are singletons. The source material was CD8+ T cells from peripheral blood mononuclear cells, sampled in the first trimester of pregnancy. V and J are TRBV13 and TRBJ2-3; TRBD2 matches 8 bases. This sequence originates from a female donor with multiple sclerosis, enrolled in a pregnancy study. For the CDR3, the DNA is TGTGCCAGCAGCGGGGGACTAGTCGGACTACATACGCAGTATTTT. Residues: CASSGGLVGLHTQYF.